Each of the 19 T cell receptor beta chains below was sequenced from the same sample in a study of OX40 agonist ivuxolimab in advanced cancers. Produced via immunoSEQ multiplex PCR; TCRdb's table is partial and in-frame only. The sample holds more than 35,000 clones; roughly 80% are singletons and the top ten take 6.5% to 8%. The material sequenced was CD4+ or CD8+ T cells sorted from blood, taken in a trial of the OX40 agonist ivuxolimab. The receptor source for this set is an adult with an advanced solid tumor such as melanoma, head and neck, liver or kidney cancer.

The chain joins TRBV5-1 to TRBJ1-2; TRBD1 aligns across 10 bases. This CDR3 has 14 residues. Germline V gives CDR1 SGHRS, CDR2 YFSETQ. V was clipped by 3 bases and J by 8 bases; unmatched bases: 7. The CDR3 sequence is CASSSGQGGQGYTF. CDR3 DNA: TGCGCCAGCAGCTCCGGACAGGGGGGGCAAGGCTACACCTTC.

J is TRBJ1-2 and V is TRBV12-5; 8 bases are a match to TRBD1. The junction had 4 bases not matched to a gene; V was cut back by 6 bases and J by 4 bases. Germline CDR1 is LGHNT and CDR2 is FRNRAP. This CDR3 is built from 13 residues. In nucleotides, the CDR3 is TGTGCTAGTGGGCTGACAGGGGTCTATGGCTACACCTTC. Amino acids: CASGLTGVYGYTF.

The rearrangement uses TRBV20-1 and TRBJ2-7; D gene uncertain. Trimming removed 5 bases at V and 3 bases at J, with 8 bases between. This CDR3 comprises 11 residues. From germline, CDR1 is DFQATT and CDR2 SNEGSKA (reference sequence). In DNA form, the CDR3 reads TGCAGTGCTCCTAGAGACTACGAGCAGTACTTC. It yields the protein CSAPRDYEQYF.

The chain joins TRBV30 to TRBJ2-6; D possibly corresponds to TRBD2 (6 bases). The V and J ends lost 6 bases and 4 bases respectively, with 16 bases between them. The CDR3 runs to 15 residues. Germline V CDR1 and CDR2: GTSNPN, SVGIG (reference sequence). The CDR3 here is CACGVGDFGANVLTF. The CDR3, as DNA: TGTGCCTGCGGCGTCGGGGACTTCGGGGCCAACGTCCTGACTTTC.

The V and J genes are TRBV19 and TRBJ1-5; 9 nucleotides match TRBD1. Germline assignment: CDR1 LNHDA and CDR2 SQIVND (reference sequence). V was pared by 1 base and J by 2 bases, with 6 bases of the junction left unmatched. The CDR3 spans 17 residues. CDR3 in amino acids: CASSIGTGGYGNQPQHF. Written as DNA, the CDR3 is TGTGCCAGTAGTATAGGAACAGGGGGCTATGGCAATCAGCCCCAGCATTTT. Variable domain in full (rest from reference TRBV19 and TRBJ1-5): DGGITQSPKYLFRKEGQNVTLSCEQNLNHDAMYWYRQDPGQGLRLIYYSQIVNDFQKGDIAEGYSVSREKKESFPLTVTSAQKNPTAFYLCASSIGTGGYGNQPQHFGDGTRLSIL.

The chain recombines TRBV10-2 with TRBJ2-7; 7 nucleotides agree with TRBD2. After removal of 2 bases from V and 10 bases from J, the junction contained 2 bases not matched to a gene. CDR3 length: 11 residues. The V gene's germline CDR1 is WSHSY and CDR2 SAAADI. The CDR3 here is CASSEGGGQYF. CDR3 bases: TGCGCCAGCAGTGAGGGGGGGGGACAGTACTTC.

V and J are TRBV10-2 and TRBJ2-2; 9 bases are shared with TRBD2. Germline CDR1 reads WSHSY; CDR2 reads SAAADI. Losses at the gene ends were 8 bases for V and 5 bases for J; bases not matched to a gene: 6. This CDR3 spans 14 amino acids. DNA for the CDR3: TGCGCCAGCGGGGGAGCGGGAGGAACCGGGGAGCTGTTTTTT. This translates into CASGGAGGTGELFF.

The V and J genes are TRBV7-2 and TRBJ2-5; D possibly uses TRBD1 or TRBD2 (7 bases each). The CDR3 runs 14 residues. Germline V gene data show CDR1 as SGHTA and CDR2 as FQGNSA. V lost 5 bases and J 3 bases, leaving 13 bases between the germline ends. The CDR3 here is CASSNRGGKETQYF. The DNA for the CDR3 is TGTGCCAGCAGCAACAGGGGAGGGAAAGAGACCCAGTACTTC. Supplemented by reference TRBV7-2 and TRBJ2-5, the full variable domain reads GAGVSQSPSNKVTEKGKDVELRCDPISGHTALYWYRQSLGQGLEFLIYFQGNSAPDKSGLPSDRFSAERTGGSVSTLTIQRTQQEDSAVYLCASSNRGGKETQYFGPGTRLLVL.

This clone was counted a single time. V gene TRBV30 combines with J gene TRBJ1-3, with 7 bases lining up with TRBD1. CDR1 is GTSNPN and CDR2 is SVGIG in the germline V gene (reference sequence). The CDR3 has 14 residues. With V trimmed by 2 bases and J by 8 bases, 9 bases remained unmatched. The chain's CDR3 is CAWSPRDSDYTIYF. The CDR3 region has the DNA TGTGCCTGGAGTCCCCGGGACAGTGACTACACCATATATTTT.

The V gene is TRBV9, the J gene TRBJ2-7; 8 bases are a match to TRBD1. CDR1 SGDLS and CDR2 YYNGEE come from the germline V gene. J gave up 1 base and V 4 bases, and 4 bases lay outside the gene matches. The CDR3 covers 14 residues. CDR3 nucleotide sequence: TGTGCCAGCAGCCCCGGGACAGGATCCTACGAGCAGTACTTC. Amino acids: CASSPGTGSYEQYF. Filled out from reference TRBV9 and TRBJ2-7, the complete variable domain reads DSGVTQTPKHLITATGQRVTLRCSPRSGDLSVYWYQQSLDQGLQFLIQYYNGEERAKGNILERFSAQQFPDLHSELNLSSLELGDSALYFCASSPGTGSYEQYFGPGTRLTVT.

This clone turned up a few times. The chain combines TRBV19 with TRBJ1-3; weak D call: TRBD1 (5 bases). With 4 bases removed from V and 2 bases from J, the gap between germline ends came to 12 bases. CDR3 length: 15 residues. Germline CDR1 LNHDA, CDR2 SQIVND (reference sequence). CDR3 loop: CASSREGLAGNTIYF. The CDR3 region has the DNA TGTGCCAGTAGTAGGGAGGGGCTCGCTGGAAACACCATATATTTT.

This chain links TRBV27 with TRBJ1-1, with D maybe TRBD1 (5 bases). Germline-derived CDR1 and CDR2 are MNHEY and SMNVEV (reference sequence). V was trimmed by 6 bases and J by 1 base, leaving 18 bases between them. This CDR3 is 16 amino acids long. Written as DNA, the CDR3 is TGTGCCAGCAGCCGGGTGGGGGACGGGCAGAACACTGAAGCTTTCTTT. It specifies CASSRVGDGQNTEAFF.

V usage is TRBV9 and J usage is TRBJ2-5, with D possibly matching TRBD1 (5 bases). The germline CDR1 and CDR2 sequences are SGDLS and YYNGEE. V lost 0 bases to trimming and J lost 1 base, with 10 bases between them. The CDR3 totals 15 residues. Here the CDR3 reads CASSVEGASQETQYF. The CDR3 nucleotides are TGTGCCAGCAGCGTAGAAGGGGCCTCCCAAGAGACCCAGTACTTC.

The chain combines TRBV5-1 with TRBJ1-1, with D possibly being TRBD1 (5 bases). Trimming shortened V by 6 bases and J by 5 bases, and 14 bases separated the two germline ends. Germline loops: CDR1 SGHRS, CDR2 YFSETQ. CDR3 length equals 13 residues. The CDR3 loop reads CASTPPGFTEAFF. The CDR3 nucleotides read TGCGCCAGCACCCCACCAGGGTTTACTGAAGCTTTCTTT.

The chain uses TRBV11-2 and TRBJ2-2; 8 bases are shared with TRBD1. The CDR3 totals 14 residues. Germline V gene data show CDR1 as SGHAT and CDR2 as FQNNGV. The J segment lost 5 bases and the V segment lost 5 bases, leaving 4 bases of the junction unmatched. CDR3 sequence: CASSIQGETGELFF. The CDR3 nucleotides are TGTGCCAGCAGCATACAGGGGGAAACCGGGGAGCTGTTTTTT.

The chain carries TRBV2 and TRBJ2-1; D is uncertain. The V end lost 3 bases, the J end lost 0 bases, and 6 bases lay between the germline ends. Germline V gives CDR1 SNHLY, CDR2 FYNNEI. The CDR3 length is 14 residues. CDR3 sequence reads: CASSERISYNEQFF. The DNA for the CDR3 is TGTGCCAGCAGTGAGCGGATCTCCTACAATGAGCAGTTCTTC.

The V gene is TRBV6-5, the J gene TRBJ1-4; D is perhaps TRBD1 (5 bases). Germline-derived CDR1 and CDR2 are MNHEY and SVGAGI. Trimming took off 1 base at V and 5 bases at J, with 8 bases between the two ends. The CDR3 has 14 residues. CDR3 coding DNA: TGTGCCAGCAGTTACTGGGAGGGGAATGAAAAACTGTTTTTT. It yields the protein CASSYWEGNEKLFF.

CDR3 nucleotide sequence: TGTGCCAGCAGGGTTACCGCCCTGAACACCGGGGAGCTGTTTTTT. Amino acid sequence: CASRVTALNTGELFF. The V and J genes are TRBV6-5 and TRBJ2-2, with unresolved D. Germline lookup yields CDR1 MNHEY and CDR2 SVGAGI. This CDR3 has 15 residues. Trimming took off 6 bases at V and 1 base at J, with 12 bases between the two ends.

This rearrangement joins TRBV7-9 to TRBJ2-3, with D tentatively TRBD2 (6 bases). Trimming cost V 4 bases and J 2 bases, with 10 bases left between them. Germline V CDR1 and CDR2: SEHNR, FQNEAQ (reference sequence). The CDR3 length is 14 residues. The CDR3, as DNA: TGTGCCAGCAGCTACGGGCGGGACACAGATACGCAGTATTTT. It translates to CASSYGRDTDTQYF.